A selection of T cell receptor beta chains follows, all from one sample in a study of cytomegalovirus exposure and HLA in healthy donors. Clones were sequenced by immunoSEQ multiplex PCR, and TCRdb holds only the in-frame ones, with some missing. Of about 250,000 clones listed, over 75% are singletons. Sequencing was done on a sample of PBMCs. Source of these receptors: a man aged 18-30 years in good health and CMV-seropositive. The conserved cysteine and the conserved F or W are not part of the CDR3 here. Each record gives: J gene, V gene, CDR3 protein.

TRBJ2-5	TRBV2	ASNPGLAGVETQY
TRBJ2-7	TRBV11-1	ASSRRTDGPYEQY
TRBJ1-2	TRBV28	ASSPPGLYGYT
TRBJ2-1	TRBV15	ATSRESAGDEQF
TRBJ1-2	TRBV4-1	ASSQEADRELSNYGYT
TRBJ1-1	TRBV5-6	ASSFWGTVFRTF
TRBJ2-4	TRBV7-2	ASSPAGLAKNIQY
TRBJ1-2	TRBV10-2	ASSRTGGNYGYT
TRBJ1-1	TRBV2	ASSADRAGAEAF
TRBJ1-3	TRBV5-6	ASSTGQGNTIY
TRBJ2-5	TRBV4-3	ASSRQAGETQY
TRBJ2-7	TRBV11-2	ASSMGLAAYEQY
TRBJ1-2	TRBV6-1	ASRGTINYGYT
TRBJ2-1	TRBV2	ASSELLAGGMSSYNEQF
TRBJ1-2	TRBV6-4	ASSDWAGKIGYT
TRBJ2-7	TRBV29-1	SVEDEQGGGYEQY
TRBJ2-7	TRBV5-4	ASRGSGAGAYEQY
TRBJ2-7	TRBV25-1	ASSAHSGTGYEQY